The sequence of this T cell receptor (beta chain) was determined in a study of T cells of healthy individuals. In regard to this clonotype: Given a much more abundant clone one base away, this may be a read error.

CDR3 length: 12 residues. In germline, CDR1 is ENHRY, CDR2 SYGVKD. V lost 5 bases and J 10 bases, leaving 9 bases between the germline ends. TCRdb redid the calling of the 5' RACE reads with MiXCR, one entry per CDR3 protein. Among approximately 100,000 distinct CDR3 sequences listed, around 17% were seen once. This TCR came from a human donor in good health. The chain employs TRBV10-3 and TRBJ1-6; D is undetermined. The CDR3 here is CAISTGVSPLHF. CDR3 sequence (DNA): TGTGCCATCAGTACGGGAGTCTCACCCCTCCACTTT.